A single sample gave rise to the 22 T cell receptor beta chains below, sequenced in a study of T cell changes during pregnancy in multiple sclerosis. The protocol was immunoSEQ multiplex PCR, while the TCRdb copy is restricted to in-frame clones and leaves out a portion. There are tens of thousands of clones in the sample; roughly nine tenths occur only once, and more than 2.5% lies in the top ten. Sequenced material: peripheral blood, taken in the first trimester of pregnancy. The receptors were gathered from a female donor in good health, enrolled as a control in a pregnancy study.

This clone was recorded only once. CDR3 nucleotide sequence: TGTGCCAGCAGCTCACGGACAGGTCTTACCGGGGAGCTGTTTTTT. This translates into CASSSRTGLTGELFF. The chain combines TRBV5-8 with TRBJ2-2; 7 nucleotides align to TRBD1. V gave up 3 bases and J gave up 5 bases; unmatched junction bases: 7. This CDR3 region has 15 residues. Germline-derived CDR1 and CDR2 are SGHTS and YDEGEE.

This chain joins TRBV11-2 and TRBJ1-1; a weak D match, TRBD1 (5 bases). The V gene's germline CDR1 is SGHAT and CDR2 FQNNGV. V lost 1 base, J lost 12 bases, and 18 bases lay in between. The CDR3 spans 14 residues. The CDR3 region is CASSLVREAFGTFF. The DNA for the CDR3 is TGTGCCAGCAGCTTAGTCAGGGAGGCGTTTGGGACTTTCTTT.

The rearrangement joins TRBV7-6 to TRBJ1-1; a weak D match, TRBD1 (5 bases). CDR3 length equals 16 residues. The germline gives CDR1 SGHVS, CDR2 FNYEAQ. The V end lost 5 bases, the J end lost 3 bases, and 19 bases lay between the germline ends. Written as DNA, the CDR3 is TGTGCCAGCAGCCTGCCCGGACGGGGGGGGTACACTGAAGCTTTCTTT. Protein product: CASSLPGRGGYTEAFF.

The chain employs TRBV27 and TRBJ2-7; D remains ambiguous. This CDR3 region has 12 residues. Germline lookup yields CDR1 MNHEY and CDR2 SMNVEV (reference sequence). V was trimmed by 2 bases and J by 7 bases, leaving 9 bases between them. The CDR3 is CASSLRVREQYF. The CDR3 bases are TGTGCCAGCAGTTTACGGGTGCGAGAGCAGTACTTC.

This chain joins TRBV5-4 and TRBJ2-4, with D tentatively TRBD1 (6 bases). Trimming stripped 0 bases from V and 3 bases from J, with 10 bases between. CDR1 is SGHNT and CDR2 is YYREEE in the germline V gene (reference sequence). The CDR3 is made up of 15 amino acids. CDR3 protein: CASSLGGGGKNIQYF. Here the CDR3 DNA reads TGTGCCAGCAGCTTGGGAGGGGGTGGCAAAAACATTCAGTACTTC.

The chain recombines TRBV5-4 with TRBJ2-1; 8 nucleotides line up with TRBD1. The V gene end was trimmed by 2 bases and the J gene end by 6 bases; junction bases not matched to a gene: 1. The CDR3 spans 13 residues. Germline lookup yields CDR1 SGHNT and CDR2 YYREEE (reference sequence). CDR3 bases: TGTGCCAGCAGCTTAACAGGGGGCAATGAGCAGTTCTTC. This encodes CASSLTGGNEQFF.

CDR3 protein: CASSMGGTIMEETQYF. The CDR3 DNA reads TGTGCCAGTAGTATGGGCGGGACCATTATGGAAGAGACCCAGTACTTC. The chain employs TRBV19 and TRBJ2-5; D perhaps matches TRBD2 (6 bases). With 3 bases removed from V and 3 bases from J, the gap between germline ends came to 17 bases. Germline loops: CDR1 LNHDA, CDR2 SQIVND (reference sequence). The CDR3 consists of 16 residues.

This chain joins TRBV10-3 and TRBJ2-2, with 9 bases fitting TRBD1. The CDR3 extends over 17 amino acids. Germline lookup yields CDR1 ENHRY and CDR2 SYGVKD. Trimming at V came to 6 bases and at J to 1 base, leaving 9 bases not matched to a gene. The CDR3 nucleotides are TGTGCCATCAGCTCAAGGACAGGGGCGAAGAACACCGGGGAGCTGTTTTTT. This sequence encodes CAISSRTGAKNTGELFF.

The chain couples TRBV7-8 to TRBJ2-1, with TRBD2 matching 10 bases. The CDR3 loop spans 16 amino acids. V was pared by 1 base and J by 4 bases, with 4 bases of the junction left unmatched. The germline gives CDR1 SGHVS, CDR2 FQNEAQ. The CDR3 nucleotides read TGTGCCAGCAGCTTAGTATCAGCGGGAGGGTACAATGAGCAGTTCTTC. This sequence encodes CASSLVSAGGYNEQFF.

This chain connects TRBV7-8 to TRBJ2-5, with D possibly TRBD1 on 5 matching bases. Per the germline V gene, CDR1 is SGHVS and CDR2 is FQNEAQ. Trimming removed 5 bases from V and 5 bases from J, with 15 bases in between. This CDR3 has 14 amino acids. CDR3 in DNA: TGTGCCAGCAGCATCCAGGGCGTAGGGGAGACCCAGTACTTC. Protein sequence: CASSIQGVGETQYF.

This chain links TRBV5-1 with TRBJ1-2; TRBD1 matches at 11 bases. Trimming cost V 5 bases and J 3 bases; bases outside gene matches: 6. Germline CDR1 SGHRS, CDR2 YFSETQ. The CDR3 extends over 15 amino acids. In nucleotides, the CDR3 is TGCGCCAGCAGAGGGCGGGACAGGGGGGACTATGGCTACACCTTC. It translates to CASRGRDRGDYGYTF.

This chain uses TRBV25-1 with TRBJ2-7, with 9 bases lining up with TRBD1. V dropped 6 bases and J dropped 2; count of bases not matched to a gene: 5. Germline CDR1 MGHDK, CDR2 SYGVNS. The CDR3 loop spans 14 amino acids. CDR3 in amino acids: CASRRTGVTYEQYF. The CDR3 bases are TGTGCCAGCAGAAGGACAGGGGTTACCTACGAGCAGTACTTC.

This clone has only one observation. This chain connects TRBV7-9 to TRBJ2-5; 13 nucleotides match TRBD2. The germline gives CDR1 SEHNR, CDR2 FQNEAQ (reference sequence). The CDR3 spans 18 residues. The trim removed 5 bases at V and 9 bases at J, leaving 18 bases unmatched. CDR3 in amino acids: CASSNRTSGRRRLVAQYF. For the CDR3, the DNA is TGTGCCAGCAGCAACCGGACTAGCGGGAGACGGCGGTTAGTGGCCCAGTACTTC.

The chain carries TRBV28 and TRBJ1-1, with a weak D call TRBD1 (6 bases). Germline V CDR1 and CDR2: MDHEN, SYDVKM. The CDR3 extends over 12 amino acids. V lost 2 bases, J lost 9 bases, and 10 bases lay in between. The CDR3 sequence is CASSLGGAKAFF. For the CDR3, the DNA is TGTGCCAGCAGTTTAGGGGGGGCGAAAGCTTTCTTT.

The chain combines TRBV30 with TRBJ1-2; a weak D match, TRBD1 (5 bases). Germline V gene lookup returns CDR1 GTSNPN and CDR2 SVGIG (reference sequence). The CDR3 is made up of 15 amino acids. V gave up 0 bases and J gave up 2 bases, with 13 bases separating them. The CDR3 sequence: CAWSVRWGENYGYTF. CDR3 coding DNA: TGTGCCTGGAGTGTAAGGTGGGGGGAGAACTATGGCTACACCTTC.

The rearrangement joins TRBV4-1 to TRBJ1-5, with TRBD1 as a possible D gene (6 bases). V lost 8 bases and J lost 7, with 27 bases in between. This CDR3 comprises 17 residues. Germline CDR1 MGHRA, CDR2 YSYEKL. CDR3: CASRRLDSGDVPQPQHF. DNA for the CDR3: TGCGCCAGCCGAAGGTTAGATTCAGGGGACGTGCCCCAGCCCCAGCATTTT.

The chain combines TRBV9 with TRBJ2-5; 8 positions agree with TRBD2. The length of the CDR3 is 16 residues. Germline V gene lookup returns CDR1 SGDLS and CDR2 YYNGEE. Trimming cost V 0 bases and J 5 bases; bases outside gene matches: 9. As DNA, the CDR3 is TGTGCCAGCAGCGTAGACACTAGCGGAGGCGGGGAGACCCAGTACTTC. Its protein product is CASSVDTSGGGETQYF.

J is TRBJ1-2 and V is TRBV27; the match to TRBD1 covers 9 bases. Germline CDR1 MNHEY, CDR2 SMNVEV (reference sequence). The CDR3 is 13 residues long. V lost 2 bases and J lost 10; bases outside the gene matches: 5. CDR3 DNA sequence: TGTGCCAGCAGTTTAGGGACAGGGTTTAACTACACCTTC. Encoded protein: CASSLGTGFNYTF.

The gene calls are TRBV7-2 and TRBJ2-7; weak D call: TRBD2 (5 bases). This CDR3 comprises 15 residues. The germline V gene has CDR1 SGHTA and CDR2 FQGNSA. Trimming left V 5 bases short and J 5 bases short, with 19 bases between. CDR3 residues: CASSLVEGPQNEQYF. CDR3 coding DNA: TGTGCCAGCAGCCTAGTAGAGGGCCCGCAGAACGAGCAGTACTTC.

V is TRBV2 and J is TRBJ2-2, with 13 bases matching TRBD2. V shed 1 base and J 8 bases; nucleotides not matched to a gene: 7. The CDR3 sequence is 17 residues long. CDR1 is SNHLY, CDR2 FYNNEI, per germline. The DNA for the CDR3 is TGTGCCAGCAGTGAAGAGTCGACTAGCGGGAGGTCGGGGGAGCTGTTTTTT. It specifies CASSEESTSGRSGELFF.

The chain couples TRBV5-1 to TRBJ2-7, with TRBD1 matching 8 bases. The CDR3 has 15 residues. Germline values: CDR1 SGHRS, CDR2 YFSETQ. V shed 2 bases and J 5 bases; nucleotides not matched to a gene: 9. CDR3 loop: CASSFSGGLMNEQYF. The CDR3 coding sequence is TGCGCCAGCAGCTTCTCAGGGGGCCTCATGAACGAGCAGTACTTC.

The V gene is TRBV5-1, the J gene TRBJ2-5; D perhaps matches TRBD1 (5 bases). The V end lost 4 bases, the J end lost 7 bases, and 23 bases lay between the germline ends. The CDR3 runs 16 residues. Germline loops: CDR1 SGHRS, CDR2 YFSETQ. As DNA, the CDR3 is TGCGCCAGCAGCCCTACCGAACAAACAGGTTCGAGGACCCAGTACTTC. It codes for CASSPTEQTGSRTQYF.